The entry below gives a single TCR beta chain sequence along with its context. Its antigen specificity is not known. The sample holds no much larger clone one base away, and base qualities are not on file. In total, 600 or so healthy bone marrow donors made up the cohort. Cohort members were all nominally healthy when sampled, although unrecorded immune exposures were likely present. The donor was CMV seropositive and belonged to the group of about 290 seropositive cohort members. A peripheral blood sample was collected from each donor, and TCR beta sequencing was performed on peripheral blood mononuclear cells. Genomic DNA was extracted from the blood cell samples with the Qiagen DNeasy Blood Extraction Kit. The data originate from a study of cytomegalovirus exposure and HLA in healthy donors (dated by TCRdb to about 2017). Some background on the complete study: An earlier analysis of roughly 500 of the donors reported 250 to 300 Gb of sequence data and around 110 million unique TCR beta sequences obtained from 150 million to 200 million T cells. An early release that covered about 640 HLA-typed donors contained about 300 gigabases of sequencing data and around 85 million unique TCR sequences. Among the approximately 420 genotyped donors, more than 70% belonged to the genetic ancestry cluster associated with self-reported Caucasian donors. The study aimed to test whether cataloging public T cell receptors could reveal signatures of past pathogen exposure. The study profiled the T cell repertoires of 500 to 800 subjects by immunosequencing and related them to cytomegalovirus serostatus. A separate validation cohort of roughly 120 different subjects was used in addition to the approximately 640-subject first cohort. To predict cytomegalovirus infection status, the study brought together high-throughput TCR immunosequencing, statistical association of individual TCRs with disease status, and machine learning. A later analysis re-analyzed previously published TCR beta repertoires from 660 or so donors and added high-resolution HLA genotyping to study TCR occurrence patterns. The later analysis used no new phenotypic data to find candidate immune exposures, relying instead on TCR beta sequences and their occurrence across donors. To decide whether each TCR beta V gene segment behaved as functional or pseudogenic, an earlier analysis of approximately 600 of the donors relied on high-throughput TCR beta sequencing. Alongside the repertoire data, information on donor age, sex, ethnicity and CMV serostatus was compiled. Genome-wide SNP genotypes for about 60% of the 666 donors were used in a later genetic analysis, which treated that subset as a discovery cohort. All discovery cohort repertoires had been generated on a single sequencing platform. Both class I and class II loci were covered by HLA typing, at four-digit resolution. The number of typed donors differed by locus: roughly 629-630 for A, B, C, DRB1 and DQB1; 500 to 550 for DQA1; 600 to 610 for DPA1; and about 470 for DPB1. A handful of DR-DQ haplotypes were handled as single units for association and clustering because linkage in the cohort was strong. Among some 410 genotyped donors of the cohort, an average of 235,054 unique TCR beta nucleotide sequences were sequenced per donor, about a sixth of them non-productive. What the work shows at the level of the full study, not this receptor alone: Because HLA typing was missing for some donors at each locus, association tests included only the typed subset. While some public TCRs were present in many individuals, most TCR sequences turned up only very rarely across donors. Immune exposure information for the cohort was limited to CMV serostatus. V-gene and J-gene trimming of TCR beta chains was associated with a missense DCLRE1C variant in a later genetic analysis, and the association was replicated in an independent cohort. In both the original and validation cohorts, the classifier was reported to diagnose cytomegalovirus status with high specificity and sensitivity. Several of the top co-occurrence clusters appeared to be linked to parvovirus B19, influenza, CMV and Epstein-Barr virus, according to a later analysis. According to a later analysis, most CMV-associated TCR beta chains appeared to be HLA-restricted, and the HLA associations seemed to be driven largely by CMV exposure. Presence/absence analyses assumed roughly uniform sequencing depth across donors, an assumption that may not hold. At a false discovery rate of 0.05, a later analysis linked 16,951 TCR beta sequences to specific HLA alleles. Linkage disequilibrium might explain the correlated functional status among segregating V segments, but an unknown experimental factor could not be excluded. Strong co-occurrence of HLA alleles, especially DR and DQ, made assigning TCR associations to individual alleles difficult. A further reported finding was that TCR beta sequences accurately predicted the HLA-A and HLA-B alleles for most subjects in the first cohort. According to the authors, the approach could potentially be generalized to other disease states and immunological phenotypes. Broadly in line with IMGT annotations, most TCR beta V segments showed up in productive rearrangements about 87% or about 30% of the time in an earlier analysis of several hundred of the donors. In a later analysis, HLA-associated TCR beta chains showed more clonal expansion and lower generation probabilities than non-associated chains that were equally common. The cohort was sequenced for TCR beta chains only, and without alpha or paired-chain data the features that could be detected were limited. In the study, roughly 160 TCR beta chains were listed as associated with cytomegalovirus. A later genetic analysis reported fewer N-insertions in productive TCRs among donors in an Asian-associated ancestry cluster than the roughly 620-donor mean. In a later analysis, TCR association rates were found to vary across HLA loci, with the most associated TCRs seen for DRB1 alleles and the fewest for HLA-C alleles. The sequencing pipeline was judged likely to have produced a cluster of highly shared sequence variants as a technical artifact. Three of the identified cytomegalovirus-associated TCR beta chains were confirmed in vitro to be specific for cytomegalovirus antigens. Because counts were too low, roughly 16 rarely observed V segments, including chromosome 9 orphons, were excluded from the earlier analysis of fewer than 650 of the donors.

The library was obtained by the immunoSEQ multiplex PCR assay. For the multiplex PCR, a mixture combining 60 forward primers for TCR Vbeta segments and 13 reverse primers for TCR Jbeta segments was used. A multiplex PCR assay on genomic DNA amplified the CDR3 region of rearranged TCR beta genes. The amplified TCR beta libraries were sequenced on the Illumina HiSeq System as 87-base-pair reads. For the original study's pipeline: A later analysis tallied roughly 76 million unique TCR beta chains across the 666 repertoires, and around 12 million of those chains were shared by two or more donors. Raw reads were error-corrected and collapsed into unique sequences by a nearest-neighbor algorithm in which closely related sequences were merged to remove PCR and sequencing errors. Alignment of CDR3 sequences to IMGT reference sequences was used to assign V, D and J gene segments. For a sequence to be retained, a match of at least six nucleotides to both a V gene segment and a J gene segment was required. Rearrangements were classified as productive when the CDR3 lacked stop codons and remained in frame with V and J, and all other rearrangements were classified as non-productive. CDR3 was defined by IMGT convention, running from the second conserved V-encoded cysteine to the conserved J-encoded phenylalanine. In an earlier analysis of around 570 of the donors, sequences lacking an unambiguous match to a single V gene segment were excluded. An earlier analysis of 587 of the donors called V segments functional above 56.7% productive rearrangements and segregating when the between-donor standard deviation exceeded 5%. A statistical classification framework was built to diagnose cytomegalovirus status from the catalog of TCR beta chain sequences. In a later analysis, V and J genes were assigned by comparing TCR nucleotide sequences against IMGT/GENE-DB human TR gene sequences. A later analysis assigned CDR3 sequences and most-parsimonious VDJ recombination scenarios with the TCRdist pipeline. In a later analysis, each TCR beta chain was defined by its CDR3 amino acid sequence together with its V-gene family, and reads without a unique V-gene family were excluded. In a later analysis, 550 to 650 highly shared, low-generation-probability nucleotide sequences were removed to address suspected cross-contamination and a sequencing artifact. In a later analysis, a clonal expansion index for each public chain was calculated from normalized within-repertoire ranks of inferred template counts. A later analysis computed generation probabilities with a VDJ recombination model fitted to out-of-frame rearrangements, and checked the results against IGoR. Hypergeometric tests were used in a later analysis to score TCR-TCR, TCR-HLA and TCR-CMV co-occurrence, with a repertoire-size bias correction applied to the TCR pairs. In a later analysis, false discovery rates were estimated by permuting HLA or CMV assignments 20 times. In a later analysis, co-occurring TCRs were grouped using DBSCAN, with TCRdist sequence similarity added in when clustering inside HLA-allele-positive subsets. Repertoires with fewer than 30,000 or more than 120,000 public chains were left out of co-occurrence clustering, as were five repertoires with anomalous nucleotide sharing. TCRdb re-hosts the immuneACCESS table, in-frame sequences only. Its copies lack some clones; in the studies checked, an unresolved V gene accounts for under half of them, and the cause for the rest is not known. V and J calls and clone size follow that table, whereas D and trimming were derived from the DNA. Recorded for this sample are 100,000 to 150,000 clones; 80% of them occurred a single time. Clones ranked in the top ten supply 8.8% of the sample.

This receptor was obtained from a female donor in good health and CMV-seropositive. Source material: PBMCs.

CDR3 sequence: CASRGGAGGEDEQFF. The nucleotide sequence is TGTGCCAGCAGGGGCGGAGCGGGCGGTGAGGATGAGCAGTTCTTC. The chain uses TRBV27 and TRBJ2-1; the D segment could be TRBD2, given 6 matching bases. V lost 6 bases and J lost 8 bases; the stretch between them is 20 bases long. From a lookup of the germline V gene (reference sequence), CDR1 and CDR2 are MNHEY and SMNVEV. From the cysteine up to the phenylalanine, the CDR3 has a length of 15 residues. Kept here is only the CDR3 DNA, which spans 45 bases and is read in frame from base 1.